This TCR beta chain was recovered during a study of blood T cell repertoires in COVID-19. Study summary: Samples representing acute and convalescent COVID-19 were sourced from the United States, Italy and Spain. PBMCs, B-cell-depleted T cells, or T cells provided the cDNA or gDNA that made up the material.

The germline CDR1 and CDR2 sequences are SNHLY and FYNNEI. The CDR3 has 14 amino acids. V lost 3 bases, J lost 1 base, and 9 bases lay in between. Per the authors' pipeline: Amplified reference gene primers provided the basis for estimating nucleated cell counts. Data came from immunoSEQ multiplex PCR; TCRdb stores just in-frame clones and leaves some out. That table furnishes V, J and clone size, whereas the DNA furnished D and trimming. The table has roughly 400,000 clones, around 87% seen once. Enrolment of Seattle patients took place during active infection, and they were followed longitudinally. The sample was peripheral blood. The chain is built from TRBV2 and TRBJ1-1, with D perhaps TRBD1 (5 bases). This receptor was obtained from a woman aged 60-75 years with COVID-19, enrolled during active disease. CDR3 nucleotides: TGTGCCAGCAGTGACGGACAAGCGAACACTGAAGCTTTCTTT. It codes for CASSDGQANTEAFF.